A single sample gave rise to the 14 T cell receptor beta chains below, sequenced in a study of blood T cell repertoires in COVID-19. Clones were sequenced by immunoSEQ multiplex PCR, and TCRdb holds only the in-frame ones, with some missing. The table includes some 120,000 clones, about 81% detected once. Specimen: peripheral blood. The receptors derive from a woman in her fifties or sixties with acute or convalescent COVID-19.

The genes are TRBV6-1 and TRBJ1-2; 9 nucleotides match TRBD1. V shed 4 bases, J shed 4 bases, and the junction held 13 bases outside the gene matches. CDR3 size: 17 residues. Germline CDR1 is MNHNS and CDR2 is SASEGT. The CDR3 DNA is TGTGCCAGCAGTGCTTCGGGACAGGGTCTTTATTTCTATGGCTACACCTTC. Translated: CASSASGQGLYFYGYTF.

This chain connects TRBV7-9 to TRBJ2-5; D may be TRBD2 (6 bases). The CDR3 has 13 amino acids. Trimming stripped 2 bases from V and 4 bases from J, with 8 bases between. CDR1 and CDR2 (germline): SEHNR, FQNEAQ (reference sequence). In nucleotides, the CDR3 is TGTGCCAGCAGCTTAAACGGGGGAGAGACCCAGTACTTC. This gives the protein CASSLNGGETQYF. Full variable domain (outside the CDR3, taken from reference TRBV7-9 and TRBJ2-5): DTGVSQNPRHKITKRGQNVTFRCDPISEHNRLYWYRQTLGQGPEFLTYFQNEAQLEKSRLLSDRFSAERPKGSFSTLEIQRTEQGDSAMYLCASSLNGGETQYFGPGTRLLVL.

This chain connects TRBV5-6 to TRBJ1-4, with 9 bases fitting TRBD1. The CDR3 is 14 residues long. The J segment lost 7 bases and the V segment lost 3 bases, leaving 4 bases of the junction unmatched. CDR1 is SGHDT, CDR2 YYEEEE, per germline. The CDR3 DNA reads as TGTGCCAGCAGCTCACAGGGGGCCGGTGAAAAACTGTTTTTT. Its protein product is CASSSQGAGEKLFF.

The rearrangement uses TRBV3-1 (or the pseudogene TRBV3-2) and TRBJ2-1; the match to TRBD2 covers 7 bases. The CDR3 is made up of 16 amino acids. Germline V lookup: CDR1 LGHDT, CDR2 YNNKEL (reference sequence). After removal of 0 bases from V and 4 bases from J, the junction contained 6 bases not matched to a gene. CDR3 DNA sequence: TGTGCCAGCAGCCAAGAATTCAGCGGGGAATACAATGAGCAGTTCTTC. Translated: CASSQEFSGEYNEQFF.

The chain employs TRBV5-4 and TRBJ1-2; unclear D gene. Trimming cost V 0 bases and J 4 bases, with 4 bases left between them. The V gene's germline CDR1 is SGHNT and CDR2 YYREEE (reference sequence). The length of the CDR3 is 12 residues. The CDR3: CASSLAGYGYTF. CDR3 sequence (DNA): TGTGCCAGCAGCTTGGCAGGCTATGGCTACACCTTC.

This clone turned up a few times. The V and J genes are TRBV5-1 and TRBJ2-7; a possible D gene is TRBD1 (6 bases). Trimming took off 0 bases at V and 0 bases at J, with 7 bases between the two ends. Germline CDR1 reads SGHRS; CDR2 reads YFSETQ. CDR3 length: 14 residues. The CDR3 reads CASSLDRASYEQYF. The DNA for the CDR3 is TGCGCCAGCAGCTTGGACAGGGCCTCCTACGAGCAGTACTTC.

The chain has TRBV12-3 or TRBV12-4 and TRBJ1-1; D is ambiguous. CDR3 length equals 13 residues. V lost 6 bases to trimming and J lost 1 base, with 9 bases between them. The CDR3 DNA reads as TGTGCCAGCAGAAGTCAGGCGAACACTGAAGCTTTCTTT. It codes for CASRSQANTEAFF.

This chain connects TRBV11-3 to TRBJ2-1, with TRBD2 matching 10 bases. Germline V gives CDR1 SGHNT, CDR2 YENEEA. This CDR3 spans 15 amino acids. V was clipped by 2 bases and J by 6 bases; unmatched bases: 4. CDR3 residues: CASSLKAGGSNEQFF. The CDR3 DNA sequence: TGTGCCAGCAGCTTAAAAGCGGGAGGGAGCAATGAGCAGTTCTTC.

The chain employs TRBV3-1 (or the pseudogene TRBV3-2) and TRBJ2-2; 8 bases align to TRBD1. This CDR3 region has 17 residues. The V gene's germline CDR1 is LGHDT and CDR2 YNNKEL (reference sequence). V gave up 2 bases and J gave up 2 bases; unmatched junction bases: 7. The CDR3 DNA sequence: TGTGCCAGCAGCCAAAACCCGGGACAGGCCAACACCGGGGAGCTGTTTTTT. As protein: CASSQNPGQANTGELFF.

J is TRBJ1-5 and V is TRBV19; a weak D match, TRBD1 (6 bases). The germline V gene has CDR1 LNHDA and CDR2 SQIVND (reference sequence). This CDR3 region has 15 residues. V lost 3 bases, J lost 4 bases, and 13 bases lay in between. In DNA, the CDR3 is TGTGCCAGTAGTATGCGTGGGCAGGGGAATCAGCCCCAGCATTTT. Encoded protein: CASSMRGQGNQPQHF.

This rearrangement joins TRBV5-1 to TRBJ2-5, with D possibly matching TRBD1 (7 bases). The CDR3 loop spans 16 amino acids. Germline values: CDR1 SGHRS, CDR2 YFSETQ. V was clipped by 0 bases and J by 5 bases, with 17 bases between them. The CDR3 loop reads CASSLELQGRRETQYF. The DNA for the CDR3 is TGCGCCAGCAGCTTGGAATTACAGGGGAGGCGGGAGACCCAGTACTTC.

The rearrangement joins TRBV2 to TRBJ2-1; D gene ambiguous. Trimming removed 6 bases at V and 5 bases at J, with 8 bases between. CDR1 and CDR2 (germline): SNHLY, FYNNEI. The CDR3 is 12 amino acids. The CDR3 here is CASSPVHNEQFF. The CDR3 DNA sequence: TGTGCCAGCAGCCCCGTCCACAATGAGCAGTTCTTC.

The chain joins TRBV3-1 (or the pseudogene TRBV3-2) to TRBJ1-2; 10 bases line up with TRBD1. With 4 bases clipped from V and 7 bases from J, the junction kept 9 bases outside the gene matches. This CDR3 region has 15 residues. CDR1 is LGHDT, CDR2 YNNKEL, per germline (reference sequence). CDR3 amino acids: CASSPRDRGLAGYTF. In DNA form, the CDR3 reads TGTGCCAGCAGCCCCCGGGACAGGGGTTTGGCTGGCTACACCTTC.

V is TRBV20-1 and J is TRBJ1-2; 7 bases agree with TRBD1. After removal of 4 bases from V and 5 bases from J, the junction contained 1 base not matched to a gene. The CDR3 length is 11 residues. Germline CDR1 and CDR2: DFQATT and SNEGSKA (reference sequence). The CDR3 reads CSATGGYGYTF. The CDR3 DNA reads TGCAGTGCTACAGGGGGATATGGCTACACCTTC.